These T cell receptor beta chains were read from a single sample in a study of blood T cell repertoires in COVID-19. Profiled with immunoSEQ multiplex PCR; TCRdb holds only in-frame clones, not every one. The data contain 280,000 or so clones, around 85% of them singletons. The sequenced sample consisted of PBMCs or T cells enriched from blood (not recorded which). The source is a woman aged 40 to 49 who had recovered from COVID-19. CDR3s leave out the opening cysteine and the closing phenylalanine or tryptophan. The D gene is left open where the match is weak.

J: TRBJ2-3; V: TRBV19; D: TRBD1; CDR3: ASTPFLQWGQEGIADTQY
J: TRBJ2-1; V: TRBV19; D: TRBD2; CDR3: ASRSGRFFKTNEQF
J: TRBJ2-3; V: TRBV25-1; D: TRBD1; CDR3: ASGSIGQGWTDTQY
J: TRBJ1-2; V: TRBV27; D: TRBD1; CDR3: ASSLSRTGADYGYT
J: TRBJ1-1; V: TRBV28; D: TRBD1; CDR3: ASSFRDRVEAF
J: TRBJ2-2; V: TRBV7-2; D: .; CDR3: ASSPQGGTPVNGELF
J: TRBJ2-3; V: TRBV27; D: .; CDR3: ASSRLAFTDTQY
J: TRBJ2-1; V: TRBV28; D: TRBD2; CDR3: ASSLPLTSWGSPF
J: TRBJ1-1; V: TRBV7-2; D: .; CDR3: ASSKDKNTEAF
J: TRBJ1-6; V: TRBV7-2; D: .; CDR3: ASSQQGTYNSPLH
J: TRBJ1-4; V: TRBV28; D: .; CDR3: ASSTGWGHEKLF
J: TRBJ2-7; V: TRBV6-5; D: TRBD2; CDR3: ASTGTRAREQY
J: TRBJ2-1; V: TRBV12-2; D: .; CDR3: ASLLSSTTSVSYNEQF
J: TRBJ1-2; V: TRBV7-9; D: .; CDR3: ASSLRGELYGYT
J: TRBJ1-1; V: TRBV7-2; D: TRBD1; CDR3: ASSGNRGRGTEAF
J: TRBJ1-1; V: TRBV7-8; D: .; CDR3: ASSLGQNTEAF
J: TRBJ2-1; V: TRBV2; D: TRBD2; CDR3: ASRALAGAYDEQF
J: TRBJ1-2; V: TRBV6-5; D: .; CDR3: ASSQSGGLHGYT
J: TRBJ2-3; V: TRBV21-1; D: .; CDR3: ASPKGRGNTDTQY
J: TRBJ2-2; V: TRBV7-4; D: TRBD1; CDR3: ASSLRGAGTGANTGELF
J: TRBJ2-3; V: TRBV7-2; D: .; CDR3: ASSHRRGLDGSDTQY
J: TRBJ1-6; V: TRBV4-1; D: .; CDR3: ASSHPTANSPLH
J: TRBJ2-1; V: TRBV7-2; D: TRBD2; CDR3: ASSQSTSGSYNEQF
J: TRBJ1-1; V: TRBV7-3; D: .; CDR3: ASSFGGNTEAF
J: TRBJ2-7; V: TRBV14; D: .; CDR3: ASSQEGEGEQY
J: TRBJ2-7; V: TRBV7-8; D: TRBD1; CDR3: ASSTGTAYEQY
J: TRBJ2-3; V: TRBV19; D: TRBD2; CDR3: ASSIDGRVAGPDTQY
J: TRBJ2-7; V: TRBV28; D: TRBD2; CDR3: ASSPGRGPPYEQY
J: TRBJ2-7; V: TRBV9; D: TRBD1; CDR3: ASSADRGPYEQY
J: TRBJ1-1; V: TRBV19; D: TRBD1; CDR3: ASSPGDRGVNTEAF
J: TRBJ2-1; V: TRBV10-3; D: TRBD2; CDR3: AISESTSAGPYNEQF
J: TRBJ2-3; V: TRBV7-2; D: .; CDR3: ASSLRRWDTDTQY
J: TRBJ2-1; V: TRBV29-1; D: TRBD2; CDR3: SIEGLAGEVRNEQF
J: TRBJ2-7; V: TRBV5-1; D: .; CDR3: ASSLSNQGLGYEQY
J: TRBJ1-2; V: TRBV12-3/TRBV12-4; D: TRBD1; CDR3: ASSWGQGDGYT